This record looks at one T cell receptor (beta chain) sequence and its context. Judged by its sample share, this clonotype qualifies as medium-sized (0.01 to 0.1%). Its cognate antigen has yet to be identified. No clone much larger than this one lies a single base away; base qualities are absent. From a lookup of the germline V gene, CDR1 and CDR2 are SGDLS and YYNGEE. The junction carries 13 bases between V and J, which are trimmed by 0 bases and 0 bases respectively. Spanning cysteine to phenylalanine, the CDR3 consists of 18 amino acids. Only CDR3 DNA is held: 54 bases, read in frame from base 1. The entry originates in a study of molecular identifiers for immune sequencing clone quantification (dated by TCRdb to the late 2010s). Background for the entire study: In a replicate experiment, RNA from roughly 18,000 or 92,000 naive CD8 T cells was split into five aliquots, four of which were sequenced. CD8 T cells were used in a methods study to benchmark molecular-identifier clustering-based TCR repertoire sequencing (MIDCIRS) and TCR RNA copy counting.

Overall study outcomes, separate from this receptor: In CMV-specific effector cells, clones with more than 20 RNA copies contained over 97% of molecules, whereas in naive cells such clones contained under 1% of molecules. The naive libraries included spiked-in Jurkat TCR RNA (roughly nine copies' worth), and this RNA is not part of the donor repertoire. Highly expanded clone sizes could be underestimated if identical TCR molecules share a barcode. Modeling gave about 3 recovered TCR RNA copies per cell versus about 10 by digital PCR, implying approximately 30% capture efficiency. A single cell's worth of spiked-in Jurkat TCR RNA was reported detectable even among one million naive CD8 T cells. Without barcode sub-clustering, chimeric consensus sequences inflated TCR diversity; chimeras reached as high as 47%.

Library construction relied on PCR. TCRdb names Illumina HiSeq 4000 as the instrument used. Bulk TCR libraries were made following a previously described method, with the TCR primers given in Table S5. Total RNA was purified with the Qiagen AllPrep DNA/RNA kit. Before analysis, reads from multiple sequencing runs of one library were combined. In the authors' own workflow: Only reads with exact TCR constant sequence were kept, trimmed to 150 nt, and grouped by their 12-nt molecular barcodes. Within each barcode group, reads were sub-clustered at a 15% Levenshtein threshold, and quality-weighted consensus sequences were built per RNA molecule. Non-functional sequences were filtered out, along with any lower-count sequence sitting one edit away from another sequence. On the basis of fitting two negative binomial distributions, barcode sub-clusters with fewer than 20% of the maximum read count were discarded. Using fastp trimming at Q25 and MiXCR clonotype assembly, TCRdb reanalyzed the public sequencing data and kept in-frame beta chains. Each entry is one CDR3 protein sequence, shown with its most common DNA and genes. TCRdb assigned the V and J calls; the authors' analysis was not used. The sample yields 7,500 to 10,000 distinct CDR3 sequences; roughly a fifth were counted once. The ten largest make up roughly 1.4% of the sample.

Libraries of naive CD8 T cells were generated from roughly 20,000 to 1,000,000 sorted cells, with 10%, 30% or 50% of the purified RNA used. Naive CD8 T cells were FACS-sorted as CD8+CD4-CCR7+CD45RA+ on a BD FACSAria II into RLT Plus buffer. To test detection sensitivity, Jurkat RNA equal to under 13 TCR copies was added to samples of about 17,000-1,100,000 naive CD8 T cells. Enrichment of CD8 T cells was done with RosetteSep CD8+ T Cell Enrichment Cocktail plus Ficoll-Paque, and ACK red cell lysis came afterward. The sequence is built from TRBV9 and TRBJ2-6, with the D gene not confidently named. What was sequenced was naive CD8+ T cells from blood, with Jurkat cell RNA spiked in. The cell subset or site label here, explained by the study, means: FACS-sorted CD8+CD4-CCR7+CD45RA+ naive T cells. The source of this sequence is a human donor in good health. Some libraries in this study had Jurkat cell RNA spiked in. The sequenced DNA: TGTGCCAGCAGCGTAGGTCCAGGATTAAACTCTGGGGCCAACGTCCTGACTTTC. This codes for CASSVGPGLNSGANVLTF.